A single sample gave rise to the 27 T cell receptor beta chains below, sequenced in a study of T cell responses to AZD1222 COVID-19 vaccine. TCRdb's copy holds only in-frame clones and misses some; the assay was immunoSEQ multiplex PCR. In the table there are around 130,000 clones, 80% to 90% of which are singletons. The source material was peripheral blood, sampled on day 0 of AZD1222 vaccination. The receptor source for this set is an adult in good health.

The rearrangement links TRBV10-3 to TRBJ1-2; the match to TRBD1 covers 11 bases. The length of the CDR3 is 14 residues. From germline, CDR1 is ENHRY and CDR2 SYGVKD. With 6 bases clipped from V and 3 bases from J, the junction kept 3 bases outside the gene matches. The CDR3 nucleotides are TGTGCCATCAGCCCGGGACAGGGGGACTATGGCTACACCTTC. Amino acid sequence: CAISPGQGDYGYTF.

V and J are TRBV4-3 and TRBJ1-3, with TRBD1 matching 10 bases. CDR3 length: 15 amino acids. The germline gives CDR1 LGHNA, CDR2 YSLEER. The trim removed 5 bases at V and 7 bases at J, leaving 8 bases unmatched. CDR3 residues: CASSTRRDRGNTIYF. CDR3 coding DNA: TGCGCCAGCAGCACGCGCCGGGACAGGGGCAACACCATATATTTT.

This chain uses TRBV29-1 with TRBJ1-2, with a possible D match to TRBD1 (6 bases). The CDR3 contains 14 residues. V was trimmed by 1 base and J by 2 bases, leaving 11 bases between them. The germline V gene encodes CDR1 SQVTM and CDR2 ANQGSEA. The chain's CDR3 is CSVEAPDRNYGYTF. The CDR3 nucleotides read TGCAGCGTTGAAGCCCCCGACAGGAACTATGGCTACACCTTC.

This rearrangement joins TRBV23-1 to TRBJ1-6; D unclear. TRBV23-1 is reported as an ORF; its role is uncertain. Trimming shortened V by 6 bases and J by 2 bases, and 14 bases separated the two germline ends. This CDR3 contains 16 residues. CDR3: CASSRNGVTYNSPLHF. The CDR3 coding sequence is TGCGCCAGCAGCCGAAATGGGGTAACCTATAATTCACCCCTCCACTTT.

The J gene is TRBJ2-3, the V gene TRBV29-1; D is undetermined. The V end lost 4 bases, the J end lost 2 bases, and 10 bases lay between the germline ends. This CDR3 is built from 13 residues. Per germline, CDR1 SQVTM and CDR2 ANQGSEA. In nucleotides, the CDR3 is TGCAGCGTTGTTCAGGTTTCCACAGATACGCAGTATTTT. Translation: CSVVQVSTDTQYF.

A few counts support this clone. V gene TRBV12-3 or TRBV12-4 combines with J gene TRBJ2-1; D is unclear. V shed 2 bases and J shed 8 bases, with 7 bases lying between them. The CDR3 has 12 amino acids. The CDR3 loop is CASSLNGDEQFF. DNA for the CDR3: TGTGCCAGCAGTTTAAATGGGGATGAGCAGTTCTTC.

The rearrangement links TRBV18 to TRBJ1-1; TRBD1 might be the D (6 bases). With 4 bases removed from V and 2 bases from J, the gap between germline ends came to 17 bases. The CDR3 loop spans 16 amino acids. Germline CDR1 and CDR2: KGHSH and LQKENI. The CDR3 loop reads CASSLGQTPLNTEAFF. The CDR3 coding sequence is TGTGCCAGCTCACTAGGACAGACCCCGCTCAACACTGAAGCTTTCTTT.

Here the CDR3 DNA reads TGTGCCAGCAGTCTTGAGGAGGAGAATCGACTGTTTTTT. Translation gives CASSLEEENRLFF. V usage is TRBV12-3 or TRBV12-4 and J usage is TRBJ1-4; the D is unclear. Trimming pared 5 bases from V and 13 bases from J, leaving 17 bases between. CDR3 length equals 13 residues.

The rearrangement uses TRBV6-2 or TRBV6-3 and TRBJ1-1; 9 bases agree with TRBD1. Trimming removed 5 bases from V and 6 bases from J; junction bases left unmatched: 4. CDR3 size: 13 residues. The germline V gene has CDR1 MNHEY and CDR2 SVGEGT. The CDR3 here is CASSRTGAPEAFF. The CDR3 DNA is TGTGCCAGCAGTCGGACAGGGGCCCCTGAAGCTTTCTTT.

The rearrangement links TRBV14 to TRBJ1-3; D remains unclear. The CDR3 has 18 residues. V was cut by 6 bases and J by 2 bases, with 23 bases left in between. Germline values: CDR1 SGHDN, CDR2 FVKESK. CDR3 DNA sequence: TGTGCCAGCAGGCCACGACCGGGCCCTACGGATACTGGAAACACCATATATTTT. Amino acid sequence: CASRPRPGPTDTGNTIYF.

CDR3 region: CASSQDGTSGSYEQYF. The CDR3 DNA sequence: TGTGCCAGCAGCCAAGATGGGACTAGCGGATCCTACGAGCAGTACTTC. The rearrangement joins TRBV4-2 to TRBJ2-7, with 11 bases lining up with TRBD2. The V and J ends lost 0 bases and 1 base, in that order; junction bases with no gene match: 2. The CDR3 is 16 amino acids. Germline values: CDR1 LGHNA, CDR2 YNFKEQ.

This clone was recorded only once. J is TRBJ2-7 and V is TRBV30; 13 nucleotides agree with TRBD2. This CDR3 comprises 12 residues. The V and J ends lost 7 bases and 9 bases, in that order; junction bases with no gene match: 6. Per germline, CDR1 GTSNPN and CDR2 SVGIG (reference sequence). Here the CDR3 DNA reads TGTGCCTCCATACTAGCGGGAGGGCGGCAGTACTTC. It yields the protein CASILAGGRQYF. The full variable domain, in which reference TRBV30 and TRBJ2-7 provide the parts outside the CDR3, is SQTIHQWPATLVQPVGSPLSLECTVEGTSNPNLYWYRQAAGRGLQLLFYSVGIGQISSEVPQNLSASRPQDRQFILSSKKLLLSDSGFYLCASILAGGRQYFGPGTRLTVT.

This clone was seen once. The V and J genes are TRBV18 and TRBJ2-1; 9 bases line up with TRBD1. V trimming: 0 bases; J trimming: 7 bases; junction bases outside the gene matches: 4. Per germline, CDR1 KGHSH and CDR2 LQKENI. This CDR3 has 15 amino acids. The CDR3 sequence: CASSPPGQGTNEQFF. Here the CDR3 DNA reads TGTGCCAGCTCACCACCGGGACAGGGTACGAATGAGCAGTTCTTC.

V usage is TRBV6-2 or TRBV6-3 and J usage is TRBJ2-7, with D possibly TRBD1 on 5 matching bases. V was pared by 6 bases and J by 5 bases, with 17 bases between. This CDR3 has 14 residues. Germline CDR1 reads MNHEY; CDR2 reads SVGEGT. CDR3 DNA sequence: TGTGCCAGCAGCACCCAGACAGTACAGAACGAGCAGTACTTC. Its translation is CASSTQTVQNEQYF.

This clone was counted a single time. This chain joins TRBV5-1 and TRBJ2-2; D unresolved. This CDR3 contains 14 residues. Per germline, CDR1 SGHRS and CDR2 YFSETQ. V was clipped by 4 bases and J by 5 bases, with 12 bases between them. The CDR3 DNA reads TGCGCCAGCAGCCGGAGCACTGCAACCGGGGAGCTGTTTTTT. Its translation: CASSRSTATGELFF.

V and J are TRBV2 and TRBJ1-2; no reliable D call. V was clipped by 6 bases and J by 4 bases, with 9 bases between them. CDR1 is SNHLY, CDR2 FYNNEI, per germline. The CDR3 is made up of 12 amino acids. CDR3 DNA sequence: TGTGCCAGCAGAAAGGACGGCTATGGCTACACCTTC. This translates into CASRKDGYGYTF.

The V and J genes are TRBV7-2 and TRBJ1-4, with D possibly TRBD1 on 6 matching bases. The germline gives CDR1 SGHTA, CDR2 FQGNSA. The CDR3 covers 17 residues. The germline V and J ends were trimmed by 2 bases and 3 bases, with 16 bases remaining between them. CDR3: CASSLISGALANEKLFF. Written as DNA, the CDR3 is TGTGCCAGCAGCTTAATATCGGGGGCCCTGGCTAATGAAAAACTGTTTTTT.

The CDR3 loop is CASSPEIREQPQHF. CDR3 in DNA: TGTGCCAGCTCACCGGAAATAAGGGAACAGCCCCAGCATTTT. This chain links TRBV18 with TRBJ1-5; D not resolved. The V end lost 3 bases, the J end lost 7 bases, and 13 bases lay between the germline ends. The CDR3 totals 14 residues. Germline CDR1 is KGHSH and CDR2 is LQKENI.

The V gene is TRBV9, the J gene TRBJ2-3; 16 bases fit TRBD2. Germline V lookup: CDR1 SGDLS, CDR2 YYNGEE. J was trimmed by 6 bases and V by 4 bases; bases with no gene match: 8. The length of the CDR3 is 17 residues. The CDR3 is CASSPGTSGRAADTQYF. The CDR3 nucleotides read TGTGCCAGCAGCCCAGGGACTAGCGGGAGGGCCGCGGATACGCAGTATTTT.

This chain links TRBV5-1 with TRBJ2-5; TRBD2 aligns across 7 bases. The trim removed 3 bases at V and 2 bases at J, leaving 4 bases unmatched. This CDR3 is built from 14 residues. Germline CDR1 SGHRS, CDR2 YFSETQ. The CDR3 region is CASSSSSGQETQYF. The CDR3 DNA is TGCGCCAGCAGCTCCAGTAGCGGGCAAGAGACCCAGTACTTC.

The chain employs TRBV5-1 and TRBJ1-2; D is uncertain. V was shortened by 3 bases and J by 3 bases, with 9 bases between the two germline ends. Germline V gene data show CDR1 as SGHRS and CDR2 as YFSETQ. This CDR3 comprises 13 residues. Here the CDR3 DNA reads TGCGCCAGCAGCTCGGACGGCTACTATGGCTACACCTTC. Translation: CASSSDGYYGYTF.

The CDR3 DNA reads as TGCGCCAGCAGCTTGGCTCAGGCGGGCACAGATACGCAGTATTTT. Encoded protein: CASSLAQAGTDTQYF. The chain has TRBV5-1 and TRBJ2-3; D uncertain. This CDR3 is 15 amino acids long. Germline-derived CDR1 and CDR2 are SGHRS and YFSETQ. Trimming removed 0 bases at V and 1 base at J, with 9 bases between. Supplemented by reference TRBV5-1 and TRBJ2-3, the full variable domain reads KAGVTQTPRYLIKTRGQQVTLSCSPISGHRSVSWYQQTPGQGLQFLFEYFSETQRNKGNFPGRFSGRQFSNSRSEMNVSTLELGDSALYLCASSLAQAGTDTQYFGPGTRLTVL.

V usage is TRBV6-5 and J usage is TRBJ2-7; 8 bases align to TRBD2. J lost 4 bases, V lost 7 bases, and 9 bases had no gene match. The length of the CDR3 is 14 residues. Germline assignment: CDR1 MNHEY and CDR2 SVGAGI. The CDR3 DNA reads TGTGCCAGCATCGATAGCGGGATAAAATACGAGCAGTACTTC. Translating gives CASIDSGIKYEQYF.

This rearrangement joins TRBV18 to TRBJ1-1; no clear D. The CDR3 sequence is 11 residues long. The germline V and J ends were trimmed by 3 bases and 8 bases, with 7 bases remaining between them. CDR1 is KGHSH, CDR2 LQKENI, per germline. This CDR3 reads CASSPGSEAFF. As DNA, the CDR3 is TGTGCCAGCTCACCGGGGTCAGAAGCTTTCTTT. The full variable domain, with the rest looked up from reference TRBV18 and TRBJ1-1, is NAGVMQNPRHLVRRRGQEARLRCSPMKGHSHVYWYRQLPEEGLKFMVYLQKENIIDESGMPKERFSAEFPKEGPSILRIQQVVRGDSAAYFCASSPGSEAFFGQGTRLTVV.

The chain carries TRBV7-9 and TRBJ2-1, with D tentatively TRBD1 or TRBD2 (5 bases each). The V gene's germline CDR1 is SEHNR and CDR2 FQNEAQ (reference sequence). V was shortened by 8 bases and J by 7 bases, with 15 bases between the two germline ends. There are 13 residues in the CDR3. The CDR3 is CASRDVNLNEQFF. The CDR3 DNA reads as TGTGCCAGCCGGGACGTCAACTTGAATGAGCAGTTCTTC. Filled out from reference TRBV7-9 and TRBJ2-1, the complete variable domain reads DTGVSQNPRHKITKRGQNVTFRCDPISEHNRLYWYRQTLGQGPEFLTYFQNEAQLEKSRLLSDRFSAERPKGSFSTLEIQRTEQGDSAMYLCASRDVNLNEQFFGPGTRLTVL.

This chain uses TRBV5-1 with TRBJ1-4, with a tentative D call TRBD1 (5 bases). V lost 7 bases and J 6 bases, leaving 19 bases between the germline ends. Germline V lookup: CDR1 SGHRS, CDR2 YFSETQ. The CDR3 has 15 amino acids. In DNA, the CDR3 is TGCGCCAGCGCCCCTCGTGAGGGGCGCGATGAAAAACTGTTTTTT. Amino acids: CASAPREGRDEKLFF.

This chain uses TRBV25-1 with TRBJ2-7; D is perhaps TRBD1 or TRBD2 (5 bases each). Germline CDR1 reads MGHDK; CDR2 reads SYGVNS. The CDR3 is 13 residues long. The V gene lost 2 bases and the J gene lost 2 bases, with 7 bases spanning the gap. The CDR3 sequence: CASSERGPYEQYF. The CDR3 nucleotides are TGTGCCAGCAGTGAACGGGGACCCTACGAGCAGTACTTC.